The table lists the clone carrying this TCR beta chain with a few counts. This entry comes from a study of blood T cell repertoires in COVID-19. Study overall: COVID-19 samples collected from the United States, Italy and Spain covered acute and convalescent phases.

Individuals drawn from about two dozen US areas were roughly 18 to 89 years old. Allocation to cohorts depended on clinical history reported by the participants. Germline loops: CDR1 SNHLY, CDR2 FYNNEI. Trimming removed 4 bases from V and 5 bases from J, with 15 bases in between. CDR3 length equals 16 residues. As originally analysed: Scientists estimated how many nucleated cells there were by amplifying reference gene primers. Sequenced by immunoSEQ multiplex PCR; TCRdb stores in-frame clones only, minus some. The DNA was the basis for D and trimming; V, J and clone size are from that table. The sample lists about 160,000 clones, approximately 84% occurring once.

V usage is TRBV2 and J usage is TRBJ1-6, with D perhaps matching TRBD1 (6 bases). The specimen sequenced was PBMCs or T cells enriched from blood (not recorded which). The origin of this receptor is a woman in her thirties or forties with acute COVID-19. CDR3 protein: CASSVRGGRDNSPLHF. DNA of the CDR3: TGTGCCAGCAGTGTTCGGGGGGGGCGTGATAATTCACCCCTCCACTTT.